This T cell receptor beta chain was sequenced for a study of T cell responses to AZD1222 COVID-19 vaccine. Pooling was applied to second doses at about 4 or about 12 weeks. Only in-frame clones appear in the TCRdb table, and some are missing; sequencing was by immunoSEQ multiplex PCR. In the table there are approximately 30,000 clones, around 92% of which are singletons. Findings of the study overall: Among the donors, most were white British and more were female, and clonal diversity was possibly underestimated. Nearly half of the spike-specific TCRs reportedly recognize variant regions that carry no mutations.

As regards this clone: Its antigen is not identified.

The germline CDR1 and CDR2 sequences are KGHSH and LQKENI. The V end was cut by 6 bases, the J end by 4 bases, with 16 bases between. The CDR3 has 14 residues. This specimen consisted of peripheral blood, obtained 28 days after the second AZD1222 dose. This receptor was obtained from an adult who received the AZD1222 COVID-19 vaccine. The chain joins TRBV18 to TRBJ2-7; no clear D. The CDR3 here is CASSQDRSIYEQYF. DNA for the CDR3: TGTGCCAGCTCCCAGGATAGGTCTATTTACGAGCAGTACTTC.